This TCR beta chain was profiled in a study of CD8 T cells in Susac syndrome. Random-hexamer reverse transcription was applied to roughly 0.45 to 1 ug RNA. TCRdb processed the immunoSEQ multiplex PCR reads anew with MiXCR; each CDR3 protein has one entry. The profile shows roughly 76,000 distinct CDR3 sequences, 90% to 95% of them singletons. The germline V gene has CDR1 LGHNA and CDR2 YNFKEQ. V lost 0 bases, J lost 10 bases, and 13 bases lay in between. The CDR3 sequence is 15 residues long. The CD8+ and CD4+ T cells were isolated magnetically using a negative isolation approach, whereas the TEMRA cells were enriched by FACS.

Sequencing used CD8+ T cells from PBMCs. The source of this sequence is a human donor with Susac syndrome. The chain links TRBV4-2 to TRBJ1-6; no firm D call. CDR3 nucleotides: TGTGCCAGCAGCCAAGAGTGGGCGGACGTATCACCCCTCCACTTT. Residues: CASSQEWADVSPLHF.